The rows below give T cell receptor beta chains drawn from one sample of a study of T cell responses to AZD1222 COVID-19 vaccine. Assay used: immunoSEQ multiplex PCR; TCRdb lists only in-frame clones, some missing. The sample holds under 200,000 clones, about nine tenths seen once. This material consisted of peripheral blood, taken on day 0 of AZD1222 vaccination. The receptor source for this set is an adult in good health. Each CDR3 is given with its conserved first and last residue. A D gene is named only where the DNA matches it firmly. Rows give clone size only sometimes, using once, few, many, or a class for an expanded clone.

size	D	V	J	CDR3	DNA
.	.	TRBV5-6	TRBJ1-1	CASSFGSLMNTEAFF	TGTGCCAGCAGCTTTGGTAGCCTCATGAACACTGAAGCTTTCTTT
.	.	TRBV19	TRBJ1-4	CASTAIGGGFYEKLFF	TGTGCCAGTACCGCAATCGGCGGGGGTTTTTATGAAAAACTGTTTTTT
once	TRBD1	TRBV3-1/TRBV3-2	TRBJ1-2	CASSNWTGNYGYTF	TGTGCCAGCAGCAACTGGACAGGGAACTATGGCTACACCTTC
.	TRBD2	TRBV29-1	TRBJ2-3	CSGLAGGAVDTQYF	TGCAGCGGACTAGCGGGGGGAGCAGTTGATACGCAGTATTTT
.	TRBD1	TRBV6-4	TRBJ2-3	CASSDSGGQGTDTQYF	TGTGCCAGCAGTGACTCGGGGGGACAGGGTACAGATACGCAGTATTTT
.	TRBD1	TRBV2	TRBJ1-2	CASSDGGRGQIGYTF	TGTGCCAGCAGTGACGGCGGCAGGGGGCAAATTGGCTACACCTTC
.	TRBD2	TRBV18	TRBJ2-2	CASSPAGGLRVTGELFF	TGTGCCAGCTCACCGGCGGGGGGGCTTCGAGTCACCGGGGAGCTGTTTTTT
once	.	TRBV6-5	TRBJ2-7	CASSYSVGSYEQYF	TGTGCCAGCAGTTACTCGGTCGGTTCCTACGAGCAGTACTTC
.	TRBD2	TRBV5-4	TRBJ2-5	CASSTGGTRLETQYF	TGTGCCAGCAGCACCGGGGGGACCCGATTAGAGACCCAGTACTTC
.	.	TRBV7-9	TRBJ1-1	CASYNPGTEAFF	TGTGCCAGCTACAACCCGGGAACTGAAGCTTTCTTT
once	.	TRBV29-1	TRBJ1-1	CSVEDPGEKQANEAFF	TGCAGCGTTGAAGATCCCGGCGAAAAGCAGGCCAATGAAGCTTTCTTT
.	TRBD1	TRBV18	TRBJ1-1	CASSEDRDRAFF	TGTGCCAGCTCAGAAGACAGGGATCGGGCTTTCTTT
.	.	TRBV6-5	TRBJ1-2	CASSDGYYGYTF	TGTGCCAGCAGCGACGGATACTATGGCTACACCTTC
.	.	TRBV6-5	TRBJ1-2	CASSTTGIPYGYTF	TGTGCCAGCAGTACCACAGGGATCCCCTATGGCTACACCTTC
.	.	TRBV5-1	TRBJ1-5	CATRGRGGNQPQHF	TGCGCCACCCGGGGACGAGGGGGCAATCAGCCCCAGCATTTT